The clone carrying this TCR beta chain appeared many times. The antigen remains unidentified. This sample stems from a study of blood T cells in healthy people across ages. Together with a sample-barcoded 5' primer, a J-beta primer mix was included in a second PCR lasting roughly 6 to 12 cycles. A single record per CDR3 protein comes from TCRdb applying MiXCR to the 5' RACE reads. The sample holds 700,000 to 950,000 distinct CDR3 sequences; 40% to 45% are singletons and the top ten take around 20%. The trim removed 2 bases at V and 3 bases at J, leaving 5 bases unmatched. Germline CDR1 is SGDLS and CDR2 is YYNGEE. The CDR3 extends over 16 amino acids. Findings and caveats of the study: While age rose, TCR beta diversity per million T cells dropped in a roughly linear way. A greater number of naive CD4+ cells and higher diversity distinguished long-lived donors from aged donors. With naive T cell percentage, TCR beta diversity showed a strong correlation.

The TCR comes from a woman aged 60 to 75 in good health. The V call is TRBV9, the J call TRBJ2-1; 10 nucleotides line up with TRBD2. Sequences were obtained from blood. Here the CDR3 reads CASSVAPSGGYNEQFF. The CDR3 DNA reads TGTGCCAGCAGCGTGGCCCCTAGCGGGGGCTACAATGAGCAGTTCTTC.